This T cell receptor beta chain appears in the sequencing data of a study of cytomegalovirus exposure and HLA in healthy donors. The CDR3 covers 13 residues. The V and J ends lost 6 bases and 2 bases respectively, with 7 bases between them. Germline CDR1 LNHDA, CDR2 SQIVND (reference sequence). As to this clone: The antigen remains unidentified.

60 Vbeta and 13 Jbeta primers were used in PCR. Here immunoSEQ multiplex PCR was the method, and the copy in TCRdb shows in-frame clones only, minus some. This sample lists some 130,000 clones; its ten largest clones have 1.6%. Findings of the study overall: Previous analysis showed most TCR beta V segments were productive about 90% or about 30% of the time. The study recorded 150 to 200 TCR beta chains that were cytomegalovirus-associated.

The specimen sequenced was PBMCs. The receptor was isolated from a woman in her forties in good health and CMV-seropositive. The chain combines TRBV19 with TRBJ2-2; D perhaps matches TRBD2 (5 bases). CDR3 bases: TGTGCCAGTAGAGAGGGAAACACCGGGGAGCTGTTTTTT. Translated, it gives CASREGNTGELFF.